Below, 19 T cell receptor beta chains from the same sample are listed, as sequenced in a study of radiation and T cells in renal cell carcinoma. Repertoires were generated with immunoSEQ multiplex PCR, while TCRdb's copy carries only in-frame clones and drops some. In the table there are 130,000 to 150,000 clones, less than 90% of which are singletons. Indicated time point: blood 4 weeks post-SBRT, at nephrectomy. The treatment was: 15 Gy SBRT to primary tumor, nephrectomy 4 weeks later. Here the sequenced sample was blood, taken from a patient whose treatment included radiotherapy and nephrectomy. The receptor set was obtained from a woman between 50 and 59 years old with renal cell carcinoma.

The chain carries TRBV15 and TRBJ2-5; tentative D call: TRBD1 (6 bases). Germline assignment: CDR1 LNHNV and CDR2 YYDKDF (reference sequence). The CDR3 contains 13 residues. V gave up 3 bases and J gave up 2 bases, with 7 bases separating them. The CDR3, as DNA: TGTGCCACCAGCAGGGACAGTCAAGAGACCCAGTACTTC. Amino acids: CATSRDSQETQYF. The variable domain in full, completed from reference TRBV15 and TRBJ2-5, reads DAMVIQNPRYQVTQFGKPVTLSCSQTLNHNVMYWYQQKSSQAPKLLFHYYDKDFNNEADTPDNFQSRRPNTSFCFLDIRSPGLGDTAMYLCATSRDSQETQYFGPGTRLLVL.

This clone was observed once. This sequence joins TRBV27 and TRBJ2-7; D is undetermined. Trimming stripped 3 bases from V and 3 bases from J, with 18 bases between. The germline V gene encodes CDR1 MNHEY and CDR2 SMNVEV (reference sequence). The CDR3 consists of 16 residues. CDR3 bases: TGTGCCAGCAGTTTGATTGGCGGTAGCTACGACTACGAGCAGTACTTC. Its protein is CASSLIGGSYDYEQYF.

This rearrangement joins TRBV6-5 to TRBJ2-7; possible D gene TRBD1, 6 bases. Trimming shortened V by 10 bases and J by 0 bases, and 13 bases separated the two germline ends. CDR1 and CDR2 from the germline V gene are MNHEY and SVGAGI. CDR3 length: 13 amino acids. CDR3 in amino acids: CAIGQFHSYEQYF. Here the CDR3 DNA reads TGTGCCATTGGACAGTTCCACTCCTACGAGCAGTACTTC.

The genes are TRBV19 and TRBJ2-1; D may be TRBD1 (6 bases). CDR1 LNHDA and CDR2 SQIVND come from the germline V gene (reference sequence). The V gene lost 4 bases and the J gene lost 5 bases, with 9 bases spanning the gap. The CDR3 has 13 amino acids. The CDR3 bases are TGTGCCAGTAGTACGGGACATAACAATGAGCAGTTCTTC. This translates into CASSTGHNNEQFF. Drawing the rest from reference TRBV19 and TRBJ2-1, the complete variable domain is DGGITQSPKYLFRKEGQNVTLSCEQNLNHDAMYWYRQDPGQGLRLIYYSQIVNDFQKGDIAEGYSVSREKKESFPLTVTSAQKNPTAFYLCASSTGHNNEQFFGPGTRLTVL.

The chain combines TRBV5-1 with TRBJ1-1, with TRBD1 as a possible D gene (5 bases). CDR1 and CDR2 from the germline V gene are SGHRS and YFSETQ. V lost 2 bases, J lost 4 bases, and 15 bases lay in between. This CDR3 has 15 residues. This chain's CDR3 is CASSFSGTRVTEAFF. In nucleotides, the CDR3 is TGCGCCAGCAGCTTTTCAGGGACCCGAGTCACTGAAGCTTTCTTT.

This clone was seen a single time. The chain joins TRBV2 to TRBJ2-5, with TRBD2 identical over 8 bases. This CDR3 region has 15 residues. Germline V gives CDR1 SNHLY, CDR2 FYNNEI. V was pared by 5 bases and J by 2 bases, with 7 bases of the junction left unmatched. The CDR3 region is CASSLLAGLQETQYF. CDR3 in DNA: TGTGCCAGCAGTCTATTAGCGGGACTACAAGAGACCCAGTACTTC.

The chain carries TRBV7-9 and TRBJ2-7, with 7 nucleotides matching TRBD2. The CDR3 loop spans 16 amino acids. V lost 4 bases, J lost 0 bases, and 9 bases stayed unmatched. Germline V gene lookup returns CDR1 SEHNR and CDR2 FQNEAQ (reference sequence). The CDR3 loop reads CASSSESGVSSYEQYF. The CDR3, as DNA: TGTGCCAGCAGCTCCGAGAGCGGGGTAAGCTCCTACGAGCAGTACTTC.

V gene TRBV5-5 combines with J gene TRBJ2-7; D may correspond to TRBD1 or TRBD2 (5 bases each). The germline CDR1 and CDR2 sequences are SGHKS and YYEKEE (reference sequence). Trimming stripped 1 base from V and 2 bases from J, with 13 bases between. CDR3 size: 15 residues. The CDR3 coding sequence is TGTGCCAGCAGCTTGCCAGGGACCCAGACCTACGAGCAGTACTTC. It is translated as CASSLPGTQTYEQYF. The full variable domain, completed using reference TRBV5-5 and TRBJ2-7, is DAGVTQSPTHLIKTRGQQVTLRCSPISGHKSVSWYQQVLGQGPQFIFQYYEKEERGRGNFPDRFSARQFPNYSSELNVNALLLGDSALYLCASSLPGTQTYEQYFGPGTRLTVT.

This clone came up a few times. This CDR3 reads CASRDSGAGNTIYF. CDR3 sequence (DNA): TGTGCCAGTAGAGACTCAGGGGCTGGAAACACCATATATTTT. The genes are TRBV19 and TRBJ1-3; possibly TRBD1 for D (6 bases). V was trimmed by 6 bases and J by 2 bases, leaving 11 bases between them. This CDR3 has 14 amino acids. The germline CDR1 and CDR2 sequences are LNHDA and SQIVND (reference sequence). Filled out from reference TRBV19 and TRBJ1-3, the complete variable domain reads DGGITQSPKYLFRKEGQNVTLSCEQNLNHDAMYWYRQDPGQGLRLIYYSQIVNDFQKGDIAEGYSVSREKKESFPLTVTSAQKNPTAFYLCASRDSGAGNTIYFGEGSWLTVV.

The chain joins TRBV2 to TRBJ1-1; 9 nucleotides line up with TRBD1. The germline V gene has CDR1 SNHLY and CDR2 FYNNEI. This CDR3 region has 15 residues. Unmatched junction bases numbered 15, after V lost 10 bases and J lost 6 bases. The CDR3 loop is CATGQGSVAPAEAFF. CDR3 DNA sequence: TGTGCCACCGGACAGGGGTCCGTGGCTCCTGCTGAAGCTTTCTTT. The full variable domain, completed using reference TRBV2 and TRBJ1-1, is EPEVTQTPSHQVTQMGQEVILRCVPISNHLYFYWYRQILGQKVEFLVSFYNNEISEKSEIFDDQFSVERPDGSNFTLKIRSTKLEDSAMYFCATGQGSVAPAEAFFGQGTRLTVV.

The chain recombines TRBV27 with TRBJ2-2; perhaps TRBD2 as D (6 bases). Deletions cut 1 base from V and 4 bases from J, with 16 bases between. The CDR3 spans 17 residues. Looked up from germline, CDR1 is MNHEY and CDR2 is SMNVEV (reference sequence). CDR3 loop: CASSLFGSRVGTGELFF. As DNA, the CDR3 is TGTGCCAGCAGTTTATTCGGGAGCAGGGTGGGCACCGGGGAGCTGTTTTTT.

The chain employs TRBV7-2 and TRBJ2-5; D not certain. Germline lookup yields CDR1 SGHTA and CDR2 FQGNSA. The V gene lost 5 bases and the J gene lost 1 base, with 17 bases spanning the gap. This CDR3 spans 16 amino acids. CDR3 residues: CASSLVGGATQETQYF. DNA for the CDR3: TGTGCCAGCAGCCTGGTGGGCGGTGCTACCCAAGAGACCCAGTACTTC.

The chain couples TRBV4-1 to TRBJ2-2; 10 bases map to TRBD1. The CDR3 is 18 amino acids. Trimming cost V 5 bases and J 6 bases; bases outside gene matches: 15. Germline CDR1 reads MGHRA; CDR2 reads YSYEKL. In DNA form, the CDR3 reads TGCGCCAGCAGCAAAGGCTTCCAGCTGGACAGGGGGGCCGGGGAGCTGTTTTTT. Amino acids: CASSKGFQLDRGAGELFF.

This chain connects TRBV29-1 to TRBJ2-3, with TRBD2 matching over 9 bases. The CDR3 covers 15 residues. Germline loops: CDR1 SQVTM, CDR2 ANQGSEA. Germline trimming cut 4 bases from V and 3 bases from J; bases unmatched to any gene: 8. DNA for the CDR3: TGCAGCGTTGTGGAGGCGGGGGGGCCTACAGATACGCAGTATTTT. It specifies CSVVEAGGPTDTQYF.

This chain joins TRBV27 and TRBJ2-7, with 9 nucleotides matching TRBD1. From germline, CDR1 is MNHEY and CDR2 SMNVEV (reference sequence). V trimming: 5 bases; J trimming: 3 bases; junction bases outside the gene matches: 8. The CDR3 is made up of 15 amino acids. CDR3 nucleotides: TGTGCCAGCAGTACGACAGGGGGGCCCATCTACGAGCAGTACTTC. It is translated as CASSTTGGPIYEQYF.

V usage is TRBV14 and J usage is TRBJ1-5; a weak D match, TRBD1 (5 bases). Germline assignment: CDR1 SGHDN and CDR2 FVKESK. This CDR3 has 16 residues. The V and J ends lost 7 bases and 4 bases respectively, with 20 bases between them. CDR3 in amino acids: CASKVWFSQGNQPQHF. The CDR3 DNA reads as TGTGCCAGCAAGGTTTGGTTTAGTCAGGGAAATCAGCCCCAGCATTTT.

The gene calls are TRBV14 and TRBJ2-5; D not resolved. Germline-derived CDR1 and CDR2 are SGHDN and FVKESK. This CDR3 region has 12 residues. The ends were cut back, 4 bases at V and 4 bases at J, with 7 bases in the middle. The DNA of the CDR3 is TGTGCCAGCAGCCCATTCGGAGAGACCCAGTACTTC. It specifies CASSPFGETQYF.

The rearrangement joins TRBV7-2 to TRBJ1-2, with D tentatively TRBD1 (5 bases). Per the germline V gene, CDR1 is SGHTA and CDR2 is FQGNSA. With 1 base removed from V and 5 bases from J, the gap between germline ends came to 5 bases. This CDR3 has 12 amino acids. The CDR3 sequence is CASSLGGYGYTF. The CDR3 coding sequence is TGTGCCAGCAGCTTAGGGGGGTATGGCTACACCTTC.

V and J are TRBV19 and TRBJ2-7; 8 bases line up with TRBD1. The CDR3 contains 14 residues. Germline CDR1 reads LNHDA; CDR2 reads SQIVND (reference sequence). V trimming: 6 bases; J trimming: 3 bases; junction bases outside the gene matches: 7. The CDR3 coding sequence is TGTGCCAGTAGAACGCCGGGACAGGACTACGAGCAGTACTTC. It yields the protein CASRTPGQDYEQYF.